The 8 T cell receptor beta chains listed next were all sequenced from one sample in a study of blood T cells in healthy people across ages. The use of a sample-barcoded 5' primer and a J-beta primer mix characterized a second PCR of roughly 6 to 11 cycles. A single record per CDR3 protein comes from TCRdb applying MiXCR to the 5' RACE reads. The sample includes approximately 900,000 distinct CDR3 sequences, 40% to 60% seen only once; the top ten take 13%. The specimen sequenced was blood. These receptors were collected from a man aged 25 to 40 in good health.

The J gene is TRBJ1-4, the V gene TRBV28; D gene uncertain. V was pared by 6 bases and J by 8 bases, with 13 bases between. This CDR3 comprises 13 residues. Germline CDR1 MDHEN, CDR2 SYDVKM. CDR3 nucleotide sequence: TGTGCCAGCAGCCTTCGGACTTGGGAAAAACTGTTTTTT. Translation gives CASSLRTWEKLFF.

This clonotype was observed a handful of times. CDR3 protein: CASSQDLGGSYEQYF. Written as DNA, the CDR3 is TGTGCCAGCAGCCAAGATCTAGGGGGCTCCTACGAGCAGTACTTC. The V and J genes are TRBV4-2 and TRBJ2-7, with D perhaps matching TRBD1 (6 bases). The CDR3 sequence is 15 residues long. Germline loops: CDR1 LGHNA, CDR2 YNFKEQ. V lost 0 bases and J lost 0, with 9 bases in between.

This CDR3 is CASSSGAFSNQPQHF. CDR3 DNA sequence: TGTGCCAGCAGCTCTGGGGCCTTTAGCAATCAGCCCCAGCATTTT. The chain combines TRBV7-9 with TRBJ1-5; TRBD1 is a possible D gene (5 bases). CDR3 size: 15 residues. The germline V and J ends were trimmed by 4 bases and 0 bases, with 10 bases remaining between them. Germline CDR1 is SEHNR and CDR2 is FQNEAQ (reference sequence). Full variable domain (rest looked up from reference TRBV7-9 and TRBJ1-5): DTGVSQNPRHKITKRGQNVTFRCDPISEHNRLYWYRQTLGQGPEFLTYFQNEAQLEKSRLLSDRFSAERPKGSFSTLEIQRTEQGDSAMYLCASSSGAFSNQPQHFGDGTRLSIL.

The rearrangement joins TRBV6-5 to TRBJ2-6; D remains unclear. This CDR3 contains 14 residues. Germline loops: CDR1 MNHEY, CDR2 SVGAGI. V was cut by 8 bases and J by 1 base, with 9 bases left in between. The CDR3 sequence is CASQKSSGANVLTF. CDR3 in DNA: TGTGCCAGCCAAAAAAGTTCTGGGGCCAACGTCCTGACTTTC.

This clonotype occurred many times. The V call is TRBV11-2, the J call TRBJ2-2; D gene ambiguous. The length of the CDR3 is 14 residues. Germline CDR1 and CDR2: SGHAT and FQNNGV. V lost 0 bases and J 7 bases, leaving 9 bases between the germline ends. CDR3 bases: TGTGCCAGCAGCTTAGAGGGGTATAGCGGGGAGCTGTTTTTT. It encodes CASSLEGYSGELFF.

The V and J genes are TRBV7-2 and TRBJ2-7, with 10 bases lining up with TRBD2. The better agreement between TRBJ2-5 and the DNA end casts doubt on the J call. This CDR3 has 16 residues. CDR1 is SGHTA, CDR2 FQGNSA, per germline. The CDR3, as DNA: TGTGCCAGCAGCAACGCTAGGGGACTAGCGACACAGACCCAGTACTTC. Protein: CASSNARGLATQTQYF.

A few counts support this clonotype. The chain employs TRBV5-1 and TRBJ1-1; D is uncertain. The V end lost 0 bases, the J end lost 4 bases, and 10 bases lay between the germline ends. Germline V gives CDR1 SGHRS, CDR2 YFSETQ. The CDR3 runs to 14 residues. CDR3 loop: CASSLDGRGTEAFF. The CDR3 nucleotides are TGCGCCAGCAGCTTGGACGGGCGGGGCACTGAAGCTTTCTTT.

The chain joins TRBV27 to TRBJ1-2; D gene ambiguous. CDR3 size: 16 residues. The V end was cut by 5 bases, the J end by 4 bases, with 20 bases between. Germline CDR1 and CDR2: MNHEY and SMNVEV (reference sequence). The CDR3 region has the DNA TGTGCCAGCAGTCGATCGAGTCGCGGAGGGCTCTATGGCTACACCTTC. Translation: CASSRSSRGGLYGYTF.